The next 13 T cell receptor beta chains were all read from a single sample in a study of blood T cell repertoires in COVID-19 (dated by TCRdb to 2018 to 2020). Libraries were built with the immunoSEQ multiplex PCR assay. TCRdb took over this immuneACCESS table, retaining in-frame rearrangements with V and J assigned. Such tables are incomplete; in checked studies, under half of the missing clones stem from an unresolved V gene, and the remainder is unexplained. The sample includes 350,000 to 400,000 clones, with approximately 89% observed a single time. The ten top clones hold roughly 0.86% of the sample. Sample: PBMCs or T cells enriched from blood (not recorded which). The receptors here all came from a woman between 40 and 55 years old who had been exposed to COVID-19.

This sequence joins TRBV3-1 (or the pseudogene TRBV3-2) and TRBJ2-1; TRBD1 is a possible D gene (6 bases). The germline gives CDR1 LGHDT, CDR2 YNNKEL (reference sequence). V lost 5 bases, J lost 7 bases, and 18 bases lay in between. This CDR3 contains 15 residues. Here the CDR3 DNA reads TGTGCCAGCAGCGTCGATGTGGGGGCGCGGAATGAGCAGTTCTTC. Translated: CASSVDVGARNEQFF.

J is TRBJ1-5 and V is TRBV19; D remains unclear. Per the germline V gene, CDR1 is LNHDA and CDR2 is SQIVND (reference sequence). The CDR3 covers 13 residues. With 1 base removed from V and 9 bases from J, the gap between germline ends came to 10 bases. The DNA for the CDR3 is TGTGCCAGTAGTATAGGCGGTCAATGGCCCCAGCATTTT. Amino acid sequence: CASSIGGQWPQHF.

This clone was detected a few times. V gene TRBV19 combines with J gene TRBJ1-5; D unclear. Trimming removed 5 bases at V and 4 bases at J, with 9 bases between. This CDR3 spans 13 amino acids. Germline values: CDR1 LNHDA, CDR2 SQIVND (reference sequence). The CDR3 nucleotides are TGTGCCAGTAGTCCCTCTGTGAATCAGCCCCAGCATTTT. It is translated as CASSPSVNQPQHF.

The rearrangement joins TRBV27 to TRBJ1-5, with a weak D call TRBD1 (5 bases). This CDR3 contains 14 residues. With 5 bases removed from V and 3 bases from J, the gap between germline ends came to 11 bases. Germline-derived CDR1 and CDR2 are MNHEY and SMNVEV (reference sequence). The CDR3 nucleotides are TGTGCCAGCAGTGCCCAGGGAAACAATCAGCCCCAGCATTTT. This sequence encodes CASSAQGNNQPQHF.

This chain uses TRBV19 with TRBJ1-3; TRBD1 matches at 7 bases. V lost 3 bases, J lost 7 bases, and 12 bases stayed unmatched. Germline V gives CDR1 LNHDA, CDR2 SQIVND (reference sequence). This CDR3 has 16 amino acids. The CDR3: CASSIPMEGARNTIYF. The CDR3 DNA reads TGTGCCAGTAGTATCCCCATGGAGGGGGCCAGGAACACCATATATTTT. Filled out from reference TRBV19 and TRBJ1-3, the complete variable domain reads DGGITQSPKYLFRKEGQNVTLSCEQNLNHDAMYWYRQDPGQGLRLIYYSQIVNDFQKGDIAEGYSVSREKKESFPLTVTSAQKNPTAFYLCASSIPMEGARNTIYFGEGSWLTVV.

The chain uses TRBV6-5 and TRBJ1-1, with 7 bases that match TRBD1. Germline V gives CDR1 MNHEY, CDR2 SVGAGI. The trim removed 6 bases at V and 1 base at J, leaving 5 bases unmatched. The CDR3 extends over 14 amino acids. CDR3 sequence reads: CASSRDSGNTEAFF. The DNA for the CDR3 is TGTGCCAGCAGCCGGGACAGCGGGAACACTGAAGCTTTCTTT.

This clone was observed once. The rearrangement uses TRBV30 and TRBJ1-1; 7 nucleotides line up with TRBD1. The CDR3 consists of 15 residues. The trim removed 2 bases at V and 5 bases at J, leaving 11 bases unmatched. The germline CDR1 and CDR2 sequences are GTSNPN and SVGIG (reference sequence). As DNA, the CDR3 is TGTGCCTGGAGTTCGGGGACAGCCTCCCCTACTGAAGCTTTCTTT. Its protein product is CAWSSGTASPTEAFF.

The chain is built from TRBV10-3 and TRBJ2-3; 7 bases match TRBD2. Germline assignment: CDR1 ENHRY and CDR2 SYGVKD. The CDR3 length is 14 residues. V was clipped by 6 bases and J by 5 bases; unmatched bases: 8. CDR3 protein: CAISMTSLGDTQYF. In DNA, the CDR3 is TGTGCCATCAGCATGACTAGCTTGGGAGATACGCAGTATTTT.

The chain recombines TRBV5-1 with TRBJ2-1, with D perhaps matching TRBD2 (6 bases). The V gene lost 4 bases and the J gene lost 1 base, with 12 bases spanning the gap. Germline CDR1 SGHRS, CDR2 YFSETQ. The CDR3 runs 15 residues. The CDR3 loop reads CASSPQTSSYNEQFF. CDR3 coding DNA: TGCGCCAGCAGCCCCCAGACTAGTTCCTACAATGAGCAGTTCTTC. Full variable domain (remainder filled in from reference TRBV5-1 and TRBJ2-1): KAGVTQTPRYLIKTRGQQVTLSCSPISGHRSVSWYQQTPGQGLQFLFEYFSETQRNKGNFPGRFSGRQFSNSRSEMNVSTLELGDSALYLCASSPQTSSYNEQFFGPGTRLTVL.

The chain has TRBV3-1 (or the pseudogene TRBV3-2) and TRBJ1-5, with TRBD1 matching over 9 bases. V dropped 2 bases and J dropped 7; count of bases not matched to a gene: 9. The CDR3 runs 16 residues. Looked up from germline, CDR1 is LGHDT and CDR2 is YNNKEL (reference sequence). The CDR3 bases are TGTGCCAGCAGCCAACTAAAAGGACAGGGGTACCAGCCCCAGCATTTT. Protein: CASSQLKGQGYQPQHF.

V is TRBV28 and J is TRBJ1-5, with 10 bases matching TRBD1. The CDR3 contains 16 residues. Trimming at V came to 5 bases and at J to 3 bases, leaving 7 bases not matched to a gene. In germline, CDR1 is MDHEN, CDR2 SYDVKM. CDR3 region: CASSPLDRGPNQPQHF. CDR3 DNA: TGTGCCAGCAGTCCACTAGACAGGGGGCCCAATCAGCCCCAGCATTTT. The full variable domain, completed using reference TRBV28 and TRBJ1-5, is DVKVTQSSRYLVKRTGEKVFLECVQDMDHENMFWYRQDPGLGLRLIYFSYDVKMKEKGDIPEGYSVSREKKERFSLILESASTNQTSMYLCASSPLDRGPNQPQHFGDGTRLSIL.

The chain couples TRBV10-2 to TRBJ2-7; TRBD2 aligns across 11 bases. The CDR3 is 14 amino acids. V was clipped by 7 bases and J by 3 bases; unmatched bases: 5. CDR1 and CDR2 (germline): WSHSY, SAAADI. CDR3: CASTETSGVYEQYF. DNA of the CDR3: TGCGCCAGCACCGAGACTAGCGGGGTCTACGAGCAGTACTTC.

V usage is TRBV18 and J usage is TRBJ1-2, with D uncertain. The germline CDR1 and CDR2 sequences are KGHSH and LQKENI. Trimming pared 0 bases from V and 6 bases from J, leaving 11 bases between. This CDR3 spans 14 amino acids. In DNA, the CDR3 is TGTGCCAGCTCACCACCTTCCCGGGTCGATGGCTACACCTTC. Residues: CASSPPSRVDGYTF.